The T cell receptor (beta chain) described here comes from a study of T cells in Graves' hyperthyroidism and ophthalmopathy. Whole-study findings and limits: Expanded thyroid clonotypes (above 0.001) were mostly also found in blood.

The table lists this clonotype with many counts. Antigen: not known. RNA transcripts provided the source from which TCR beta CDR3 regions were amplified. The TCR CDR3 first-round RT-PCR relied on the HTBI primer set. TCRdb analysed the multiplex PCR reads with MiXCR anew, one entry per CDR3 protein. The sample consists of hundreds of thousands of distinct CDR3 sequences, under 20% of them appearing once. With 7 bases clipped from V and 5 bases from J, the junction kept 23 bases outside the gene matches. The CDR3 is 20 amino acids. The germline V gene has CDR1 MNHEY and CDR2 SMNVEV (reference sequence). These patients, aged 18 to 65, had recently diagnosed hyperthyroidism lasting under 2 months. Uncontrolled infection, other autoimmune disease, pregnancy or lactation led to exclusion. Initially, at the first diagnosis of hyperthyroidism and before any ophthalmopathy symptoms, blood was sampled.

Material: blood. The V gene is TRBV27, the J gene TRBJ1-1, with TRBD1 matching 12 bases. This receptor was obtained from a woman in her forties or fifties with Graves' hyperthyroidism that later progressed to Graves' ophthalmopathy. The CDR3 is CASIPFTGPGQGAGGTEAFF. As DNA, the CDR3 is TGTGCCAGCATCCCTTTCACGGGTCCGGGACAGGGGGCCGGAGGGACTGAAGCTTTCTTT.